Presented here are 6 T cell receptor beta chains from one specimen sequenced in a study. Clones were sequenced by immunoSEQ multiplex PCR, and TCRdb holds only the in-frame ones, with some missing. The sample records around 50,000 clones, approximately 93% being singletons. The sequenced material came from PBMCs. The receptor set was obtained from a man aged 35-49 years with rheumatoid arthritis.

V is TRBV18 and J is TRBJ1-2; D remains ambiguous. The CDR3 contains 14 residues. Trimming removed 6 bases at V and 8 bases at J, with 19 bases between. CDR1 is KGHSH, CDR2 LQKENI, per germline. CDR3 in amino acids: CASSPSKLPEGYTF. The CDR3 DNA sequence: TGTGCCAGCTCCCCGTCAAAACTCCCGGAAGGCTACACCTTC.

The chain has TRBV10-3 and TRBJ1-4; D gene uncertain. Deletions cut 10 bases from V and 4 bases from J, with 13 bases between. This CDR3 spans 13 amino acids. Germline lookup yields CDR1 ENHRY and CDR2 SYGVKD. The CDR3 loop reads CASRVTHNEKLFF. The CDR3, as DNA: TGTGCCAGCCGGGTTACCCATAATGAAAAACTGTTTTTT.

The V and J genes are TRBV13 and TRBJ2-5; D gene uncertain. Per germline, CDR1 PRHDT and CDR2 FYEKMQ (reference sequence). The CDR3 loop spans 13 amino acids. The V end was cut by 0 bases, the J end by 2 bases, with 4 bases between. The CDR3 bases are TGTGCCAGCAGCTTAGGACTACAAGAGACCCAGTACTTC. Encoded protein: CASSLGLQETQYF.

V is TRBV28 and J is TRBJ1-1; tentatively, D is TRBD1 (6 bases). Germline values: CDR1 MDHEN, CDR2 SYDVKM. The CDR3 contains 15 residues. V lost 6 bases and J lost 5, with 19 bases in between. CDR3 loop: CASSSRGHKMTEAFF. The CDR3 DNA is TGTGCCAGCAGCTCGAGGGGACACAAAATGACTGAAGCTTTCTTT. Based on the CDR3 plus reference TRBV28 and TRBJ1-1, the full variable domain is DVKVTQSSRYLVKRTGEKVFLECVQDMDHENMFWYRQDPGLGLRLIYFSYDVKMKEKGDIPEGYSVSREKKERFSLILESASTNQTSMYLCASSSRGHKMTEAFFGQGTRLTVV.

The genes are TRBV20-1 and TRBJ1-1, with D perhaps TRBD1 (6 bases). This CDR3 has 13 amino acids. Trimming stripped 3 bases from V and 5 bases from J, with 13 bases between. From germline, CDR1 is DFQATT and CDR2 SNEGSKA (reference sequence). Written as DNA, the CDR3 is TGCAGTGCTAGTTGGGGGGCAAAGACTGAAGCTTTCTTT. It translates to CSASWGAKTEAFF.

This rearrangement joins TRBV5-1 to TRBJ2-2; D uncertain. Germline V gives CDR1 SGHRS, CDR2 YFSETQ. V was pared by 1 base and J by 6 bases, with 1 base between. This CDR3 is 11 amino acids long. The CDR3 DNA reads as TGCGCCAGCAGCTTGTCCGGGGAGCTGTTTTTT. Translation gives CASSLSGELFF.